This T cell receptor (beta chain) was retrieved from a study of T cells in localized non-small cell lung cancer. CDR1 SGHVS and CDR2 FQNEAQ come from the germline V gene. The CDR3 is 13 amino acids. The V end was cut by 5 bases, the J end by 4 bases, with 10 bases between. Clones were read by immunoSEQ multiplex PCR, and TCRdb kept only the in-frame ones, dropping some. The top ten hold nearly 15% of the sample, which has some 2,700 clones, about a quarter seen once. The study's findings and limits: Heterogeneity within the tumor remains possible, as just one region underwent sequencing.

About this clone itself: The antigen is not known.

The sequences come from lung tumor tissue, collected before any cancer treatment. This receptor was identified in a female donor of 60 years or more with stage I lung adenocarcinoma. J is TRBJ2-3 and V is TRBV7-8; D might be TRBD1 or TRBD2, each matching 5 bases. In DNA form, the CDR3 reads TGTGCCAGCAGCCCATGGGGGTCAGATACGCAGTATTTT. Its translation is CASSPWGSDTQYF.